The source of this T cell receptor (beta chain) is a study of cytomegalovirus exposure and HLA in healthy donors. Study-wide results and caveats: The study listed 164 cytomegalovirus-associated TCR beta chains. Most TCR beta V segments were productive about 87% or about 30% of the time in an earlier analysis. CMV antigen specificity of a few CMV-associated chains was confirmed in vitro.

In regard to this clone: Its antigen remains unidentified.

The primer mix had 60 Vbeta and 13 Jbeta primers. The protocol was immunoSEQ multiplex PCR, while the TCRdb copy is restricted to in-frame clones and leaves out a portion. Altogether 75,000 to 90,000 clones are present, under 80% being singletons, with the ten largest covering about 4%. The TCR was taken from a man aged 55 to 69 in good health and CMV-seronegative. The specimen was PBMCs.

The CDR3: CASSLWASGPQETQYF. In nucleotides, the CDR3 is TGTGCCAGCAGCTTATGGGCTAGCGGGCCACAAGAGACCCAGTACTTC. The rearrangement joins TRBV7-6 to TRBJ2-5; 8 bases line up with TRBD2. The CDR3 has 16 residues. V lost 2 bases, J lost 2 bases, and 7 bases stayed unmatched. Looked up from germline, CDR1 is SGHVS and CDR2 is FNYEAQ.